This T cell receptor beta chain was sequenced in a study of CD8 T cells in Susac syndrome. Study as a whole: When blood was drawn, the patients with Susac syndrome were therapy-naive, on corticosteroids, or on intravenous immunoglobulin alone.

Random-hexamer reverse transcription was applied to about 0.45 to 1 ug RNA. MiXCR was run by TCRdb on the immunoSEQ multiplex PCR reads, yielding one entry per CDR3 protein. This sample has around 100,000 distinct CDR3 sequences; approximately 95% occur once, and the top ten carry 0.25% to 0.35%. This clonotype was obtained from a human donor with Susac syndrome. The sequenced sample was CD8+ T cells from PBMCs.

CDR3 bases: TGCGCCTACGGGGGGGCAACAGATACGCAGTATTTT. It encodes CAYGGATDTQYF. V usage is TRBV23-1 and J usage is TRBJ2-3; 8 bases align to TRBD2. TRBV23-1 is an ORF, and what it does is uncertain. V lost 11 bases and J lost 3; bases outside the gene matches: 4. The CDR3 has 12 residues.